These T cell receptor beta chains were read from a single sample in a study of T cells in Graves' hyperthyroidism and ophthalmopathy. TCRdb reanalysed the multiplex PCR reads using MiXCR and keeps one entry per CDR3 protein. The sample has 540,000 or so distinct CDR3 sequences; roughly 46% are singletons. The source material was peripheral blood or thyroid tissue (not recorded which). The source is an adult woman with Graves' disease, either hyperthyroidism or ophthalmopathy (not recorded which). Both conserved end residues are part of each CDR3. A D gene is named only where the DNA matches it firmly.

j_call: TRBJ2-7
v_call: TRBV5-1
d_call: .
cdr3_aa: CASSRTPSGTTSSYEQYF

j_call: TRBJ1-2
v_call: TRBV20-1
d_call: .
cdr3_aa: CSARSLQRVIVYTF

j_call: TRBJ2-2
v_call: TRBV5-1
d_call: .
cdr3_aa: CASRQDSANTGELFF

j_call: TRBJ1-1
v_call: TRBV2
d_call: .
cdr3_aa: CASSEATVWTEAFF

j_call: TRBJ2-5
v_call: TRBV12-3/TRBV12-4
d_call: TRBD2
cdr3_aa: CASRSSGNQETQYF

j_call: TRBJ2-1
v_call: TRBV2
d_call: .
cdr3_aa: CASRITSSYNEQFF

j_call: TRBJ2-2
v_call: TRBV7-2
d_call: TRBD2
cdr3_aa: CASSLIAGANTGELFF

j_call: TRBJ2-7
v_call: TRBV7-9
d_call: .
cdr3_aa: CASSLAQGGETRYF

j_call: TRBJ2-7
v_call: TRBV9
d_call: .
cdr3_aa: CASSVRGESSYEQYF

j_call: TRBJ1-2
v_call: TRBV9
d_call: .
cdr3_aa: CASSETDSYGYTF

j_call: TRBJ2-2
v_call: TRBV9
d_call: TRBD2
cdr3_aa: CASSVGGEALAGGGTGELFF

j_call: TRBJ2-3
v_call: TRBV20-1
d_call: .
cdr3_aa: CSARRGFLGDTQYF

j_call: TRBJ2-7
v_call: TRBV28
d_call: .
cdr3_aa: CASSLGQLLSSYEQYF

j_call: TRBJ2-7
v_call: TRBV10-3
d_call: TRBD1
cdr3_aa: CAIRGQADEQYF

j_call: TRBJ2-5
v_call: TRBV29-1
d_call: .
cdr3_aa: CSVEWGGPGETQYF

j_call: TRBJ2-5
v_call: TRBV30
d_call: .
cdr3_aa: CAWSELAVGQETQYF